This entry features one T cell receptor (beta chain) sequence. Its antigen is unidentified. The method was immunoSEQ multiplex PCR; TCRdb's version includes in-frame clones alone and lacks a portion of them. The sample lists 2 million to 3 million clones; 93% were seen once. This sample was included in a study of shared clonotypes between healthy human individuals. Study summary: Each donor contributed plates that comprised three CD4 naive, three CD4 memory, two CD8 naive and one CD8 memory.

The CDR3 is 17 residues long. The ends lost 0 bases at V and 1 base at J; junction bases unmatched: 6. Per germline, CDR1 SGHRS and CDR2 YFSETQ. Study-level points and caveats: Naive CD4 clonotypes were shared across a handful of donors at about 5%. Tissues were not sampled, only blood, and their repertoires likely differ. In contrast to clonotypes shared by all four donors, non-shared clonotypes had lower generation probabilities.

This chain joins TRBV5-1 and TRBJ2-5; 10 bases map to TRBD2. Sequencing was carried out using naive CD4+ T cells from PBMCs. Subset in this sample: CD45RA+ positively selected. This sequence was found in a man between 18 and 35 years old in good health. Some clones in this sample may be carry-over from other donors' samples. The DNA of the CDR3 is TGCGCCAGCAGCTTGGGGATAGCGGGAGGCGTCCAAGAGACCCAGTACTTC. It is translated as CASSLGIAGGVQETQYF. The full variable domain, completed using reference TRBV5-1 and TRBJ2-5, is KAGVTQTPRYLIKTRGQQVTLSCSPISGHRSVSWYQQTPGQGLQFLFEYFSETQRNKGNFPGRFSGRQFSNSRSEMNVSTLELGDSALYLCASSLGIAGGVQETQYFGPGTRLLVL.